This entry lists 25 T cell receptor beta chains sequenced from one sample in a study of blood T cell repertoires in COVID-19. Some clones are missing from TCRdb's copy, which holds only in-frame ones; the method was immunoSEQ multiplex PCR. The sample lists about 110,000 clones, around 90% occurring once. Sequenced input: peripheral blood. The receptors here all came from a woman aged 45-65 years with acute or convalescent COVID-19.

The CDR3 region is CAISGTGESYNEQFF. Here the CDR3 DNA reads TGTGCCATCAGTGGGACAGGGGAGTCCTACAATGAGCAGTTCTTC. The V gene is TRBV10-3, the J gene TRBJ2-1; TRBD1 aligns across 9 bases. The CDR3 has 15 amino acids. The junction had 2 bases not matched to a gene; V was cut back by 4 bases and J by 1 base. The germline CDR1 and CDR2 sequences are ENHRY and SYGVKD.

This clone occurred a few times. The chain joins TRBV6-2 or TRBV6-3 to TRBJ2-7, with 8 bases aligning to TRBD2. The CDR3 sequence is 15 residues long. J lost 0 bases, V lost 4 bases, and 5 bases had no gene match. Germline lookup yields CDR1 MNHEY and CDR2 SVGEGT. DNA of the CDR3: TGTGCCAGCAGTTCCGCGGGAGGAGGCTCCTACGAGCAGTACTTC. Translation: CASSSAGGGSYEQYF.

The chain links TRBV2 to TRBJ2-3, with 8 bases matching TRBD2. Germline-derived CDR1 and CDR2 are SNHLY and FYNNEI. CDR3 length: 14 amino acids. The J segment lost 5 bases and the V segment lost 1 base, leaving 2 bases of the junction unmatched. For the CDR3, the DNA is TGTGCCAGCAGTGAAGGAGCGGGAGTAGATACGCAGTATTTT. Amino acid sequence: CASSEGAGVDTQYF.

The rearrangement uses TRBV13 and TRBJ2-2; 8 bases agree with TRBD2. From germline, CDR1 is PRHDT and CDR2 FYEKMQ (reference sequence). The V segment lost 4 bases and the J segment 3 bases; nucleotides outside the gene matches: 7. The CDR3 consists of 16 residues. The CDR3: CASSYGGGPYTGELFF. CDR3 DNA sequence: TGTGCCAGCAGCTACGGGGGGGGCCCTTACACCGGGGAGCTGTTTTTT.

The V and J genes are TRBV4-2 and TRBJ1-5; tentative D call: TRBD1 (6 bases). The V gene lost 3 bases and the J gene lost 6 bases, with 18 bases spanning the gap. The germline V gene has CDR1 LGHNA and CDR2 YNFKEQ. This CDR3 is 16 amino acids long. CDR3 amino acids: CASSHVGGGEGQPQHF. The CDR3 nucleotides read TGTGCCAGCAGCCATGTAGGGGGAGGGGAGGGTCAGCCCCAGCATTTT.

For the CDR3, the DNA is TGTGCCACCAGTCCCGGGGGGACAGGCTACGAGCAGTACTTC. Amino acids: CATSPGGTGYEQYF. This chain links TRBV24-1 with TRBJ2-7, with D perhaps matching TRBD1 (8 bases). CDR1 and CDR2 (germline): KGHDR, SFDVKD. Trimming took off 6 bases at V and 3 bases at J, with 14 bases between the two ends. This CDR3 has 14 amino acids.

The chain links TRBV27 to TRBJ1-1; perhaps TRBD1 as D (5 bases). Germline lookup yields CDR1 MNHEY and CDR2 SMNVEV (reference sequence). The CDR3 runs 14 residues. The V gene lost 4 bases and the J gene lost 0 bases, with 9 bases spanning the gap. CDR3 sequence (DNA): TGTGCCAGCAGTTCGGGACTCCTGAACACTGAAGCTTTCTTT. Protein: CASSSGLLNTEAFF.

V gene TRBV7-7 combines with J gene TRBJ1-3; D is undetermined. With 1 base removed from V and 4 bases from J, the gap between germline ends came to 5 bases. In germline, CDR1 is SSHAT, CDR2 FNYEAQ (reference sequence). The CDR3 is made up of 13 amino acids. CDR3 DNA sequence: TGTGCCAGCAGCTTAGGGGAGGGAAACACCATATATTTT. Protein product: CASSLGEGNTIYF.

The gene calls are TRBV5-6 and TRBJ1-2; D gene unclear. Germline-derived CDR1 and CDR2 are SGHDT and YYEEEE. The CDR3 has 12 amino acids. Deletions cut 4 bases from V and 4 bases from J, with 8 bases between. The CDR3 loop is CASSPGGYGYTF. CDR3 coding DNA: TGTGCCAGCAGCCCCGGTGGCTATGGCTACACCTTC.

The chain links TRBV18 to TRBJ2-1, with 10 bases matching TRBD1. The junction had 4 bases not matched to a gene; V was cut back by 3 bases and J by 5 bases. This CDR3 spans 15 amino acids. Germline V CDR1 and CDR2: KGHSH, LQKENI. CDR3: CASSPRQGANNEQFF. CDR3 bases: TGTGCCAGCTCACCCCGACAGGGGGCCAACAATGAGCAGTTCTTC.

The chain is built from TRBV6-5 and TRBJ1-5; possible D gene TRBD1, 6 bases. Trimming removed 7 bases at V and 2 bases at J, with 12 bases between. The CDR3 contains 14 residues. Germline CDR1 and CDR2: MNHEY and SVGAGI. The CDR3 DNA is TGTGCCAGCACCGACAGGTTGGGCAATCAGCCCCAGCATTTT. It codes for CASTDRLGNQPQHF.

CDR3 region: CASRNPGPDTQYF. The CDR3 DNA follows: TGTGCCAGCCGAAACCCTGGCCCAGATACGCAGTATTTT. The chain is built from TRBV4-2 and TRBJ2-3; D ambiguous. This CDR3 comprises 13 residues. Germline assignment: CDR1 LGHNA and CDR2 YNFKEQ. V was clipped by 8 bases and J by 4 bases, with 13 bases between them.

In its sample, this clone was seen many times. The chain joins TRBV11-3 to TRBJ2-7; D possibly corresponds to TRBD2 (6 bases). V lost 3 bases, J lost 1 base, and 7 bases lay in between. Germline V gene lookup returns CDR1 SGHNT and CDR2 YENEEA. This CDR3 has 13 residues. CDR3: CASSLGGSYEQYF. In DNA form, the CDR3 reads TGTGCCAGCAGCTTGGGGGGTTCCTACGAGCAGTACTTC.

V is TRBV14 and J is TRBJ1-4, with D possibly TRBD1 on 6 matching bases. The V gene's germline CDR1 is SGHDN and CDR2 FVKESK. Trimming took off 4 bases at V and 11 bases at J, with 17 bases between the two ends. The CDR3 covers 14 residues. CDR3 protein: CASSRQGFYGKLFF. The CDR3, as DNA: TGTGCCAGCAGCCGCCAGGGGTTCTACGGGAAACTGTTTTTT.

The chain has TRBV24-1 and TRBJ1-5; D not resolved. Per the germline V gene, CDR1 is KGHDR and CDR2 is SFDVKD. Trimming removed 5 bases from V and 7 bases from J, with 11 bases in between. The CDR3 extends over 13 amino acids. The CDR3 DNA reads TGTGCCACCAGTGCCTCGGAGGCACAGCCCCAGCATTTT. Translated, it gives CATSASEAQPQHF.

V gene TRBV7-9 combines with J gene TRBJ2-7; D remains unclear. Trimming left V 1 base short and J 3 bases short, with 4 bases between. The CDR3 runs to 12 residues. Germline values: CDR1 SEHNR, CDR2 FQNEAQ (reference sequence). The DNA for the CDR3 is TGTGCCAGCAGCTTAGGGAGCTACGAGCAGTACTTC. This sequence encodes CASSLGSYEQYF.

CDR3 sequence reads: CASSRSGTGAYEQYF. CDR3 bases: TGTGCCAGCAGCCGCTCCGGGACAGGGGCCTACGAGCAGTACTTC. The chain recombines TRBV3-1 (or the pseudogene TRBV3-2) with TRBJ2-7; 10 positions match TRBD1. The germline V gene encodes CDR1 LGHDT and CDR2 YNNKEL (reference sequence). The CDR3 spans 15 residues. Trimming at V came to 4 bases and at J to 2 bases, leaving 5 bases not matched to a gene.

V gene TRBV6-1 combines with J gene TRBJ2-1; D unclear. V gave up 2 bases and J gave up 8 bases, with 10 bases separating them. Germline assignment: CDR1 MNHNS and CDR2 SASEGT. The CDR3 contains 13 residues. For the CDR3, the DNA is TGTGCCAGCAGTGAAAATAGAGTCCATGAGCAGTTCTTC. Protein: CASSENRVHEQFF.

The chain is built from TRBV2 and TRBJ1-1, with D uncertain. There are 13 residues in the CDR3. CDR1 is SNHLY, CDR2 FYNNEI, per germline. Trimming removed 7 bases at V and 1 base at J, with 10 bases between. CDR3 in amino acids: CASTRYGNTEAFF. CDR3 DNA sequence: TGTGCCAGCACTAGGTATGGGAACACTGAAGCTTTCTTT. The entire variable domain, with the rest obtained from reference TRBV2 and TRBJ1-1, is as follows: EPEVTQTPSHQVTQMGQEVILRCVPISNHLYFYWYRQILGQKVEFLVSFYNNEISEKSEIFDDQFSVERPDGSNFTLKIRSTKLEDSAMYFCASTRYGNTEAFFGQGTRLTVV.

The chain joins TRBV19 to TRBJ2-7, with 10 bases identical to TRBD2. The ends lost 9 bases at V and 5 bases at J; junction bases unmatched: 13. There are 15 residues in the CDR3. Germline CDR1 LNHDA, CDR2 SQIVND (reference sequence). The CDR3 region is CASRVIAGGRNEQYF. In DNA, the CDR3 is TGTGCCAGCCGCGTCATAGCGGGAGGAAGGAACGAGCAGTACTTC.

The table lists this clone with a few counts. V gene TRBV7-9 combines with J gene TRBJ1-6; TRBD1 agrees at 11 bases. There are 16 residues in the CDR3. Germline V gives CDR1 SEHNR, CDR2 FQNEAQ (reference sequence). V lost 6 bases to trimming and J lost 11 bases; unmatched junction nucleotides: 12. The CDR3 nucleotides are TGTGCCAGCAGTCACCGGGACAGGGGGAGTTTGACACCCCTCCACTTT. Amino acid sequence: CASSHRDRGSLTPLHF. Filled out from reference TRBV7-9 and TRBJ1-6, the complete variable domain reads DTGVSQNPRHKITKRGQNVTFRCDPISEHNRLYWYRQTLGQGPEFLTYFQNEAQLEKSRLLSDRFSAERPKGSFSTLEIQRTEQGDSAMYLCASSHRDRGSLTPLHFGNGTRLTVT.

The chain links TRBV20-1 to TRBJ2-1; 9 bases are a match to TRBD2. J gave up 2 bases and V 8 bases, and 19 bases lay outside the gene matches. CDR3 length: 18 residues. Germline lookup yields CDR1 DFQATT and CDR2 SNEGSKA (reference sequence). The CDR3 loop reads CSPSGRLAERGAYNEQFF. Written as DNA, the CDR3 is TGCAGTCCCAGTGGGAGACTAGCGGAAAGAGGGGCCTACAATGAGCAGTTCTTC.

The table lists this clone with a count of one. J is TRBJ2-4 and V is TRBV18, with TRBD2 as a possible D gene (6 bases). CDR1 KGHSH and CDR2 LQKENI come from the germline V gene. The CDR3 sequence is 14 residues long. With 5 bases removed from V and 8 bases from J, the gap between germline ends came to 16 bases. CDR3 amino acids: CASSRSGSRDIQYF. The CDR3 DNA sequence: TGTGCCAGCTCAAGGAGCGGGTCGCGGGACATTCAGTACTTC.

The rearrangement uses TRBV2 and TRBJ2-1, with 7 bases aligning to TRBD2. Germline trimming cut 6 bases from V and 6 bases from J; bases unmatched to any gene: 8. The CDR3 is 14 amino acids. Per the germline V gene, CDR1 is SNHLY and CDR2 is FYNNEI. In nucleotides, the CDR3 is TGTGCCAGCAGAGATTGGCGGGAGATCAATGAGCAGTTCTTC. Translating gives CASRDWREINEQFF.

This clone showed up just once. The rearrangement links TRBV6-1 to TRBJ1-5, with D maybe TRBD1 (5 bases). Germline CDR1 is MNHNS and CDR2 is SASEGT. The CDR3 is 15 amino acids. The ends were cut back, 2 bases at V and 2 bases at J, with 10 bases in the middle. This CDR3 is CASSEWGDGNQPQHF. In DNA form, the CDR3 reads TGTGCCAGCAGTGAATGGGGGGATGGCAATCAGCCCCAGCATTTT.